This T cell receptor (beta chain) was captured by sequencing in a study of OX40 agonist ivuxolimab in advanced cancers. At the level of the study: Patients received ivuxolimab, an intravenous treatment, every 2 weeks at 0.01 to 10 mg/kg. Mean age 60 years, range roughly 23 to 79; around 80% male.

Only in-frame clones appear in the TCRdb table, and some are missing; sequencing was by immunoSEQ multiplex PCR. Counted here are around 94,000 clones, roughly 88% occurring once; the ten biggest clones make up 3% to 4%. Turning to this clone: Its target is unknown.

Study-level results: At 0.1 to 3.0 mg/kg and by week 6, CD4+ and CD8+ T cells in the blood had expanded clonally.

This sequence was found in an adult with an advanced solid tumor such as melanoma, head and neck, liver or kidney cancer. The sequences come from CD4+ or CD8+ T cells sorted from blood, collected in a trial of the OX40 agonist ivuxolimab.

The CDR3 loop is CASRQGLAGSYNEQFF. The CDR3 nucleotides read TGTGCCAGCAGACAAGGCCTAGCGGGATCCTACAATGAGCAGTTCTTC. The chain has TRBV7-6 and TRBJ2-1; 9 bases align to TRBD2. This CDR3 is built from 16 residues. Germline CDR1 and CDR2: SGHVS and FNYEAQ. Trimming took 6 bases from V and 1 from J; bases not matched to a gene: 7.